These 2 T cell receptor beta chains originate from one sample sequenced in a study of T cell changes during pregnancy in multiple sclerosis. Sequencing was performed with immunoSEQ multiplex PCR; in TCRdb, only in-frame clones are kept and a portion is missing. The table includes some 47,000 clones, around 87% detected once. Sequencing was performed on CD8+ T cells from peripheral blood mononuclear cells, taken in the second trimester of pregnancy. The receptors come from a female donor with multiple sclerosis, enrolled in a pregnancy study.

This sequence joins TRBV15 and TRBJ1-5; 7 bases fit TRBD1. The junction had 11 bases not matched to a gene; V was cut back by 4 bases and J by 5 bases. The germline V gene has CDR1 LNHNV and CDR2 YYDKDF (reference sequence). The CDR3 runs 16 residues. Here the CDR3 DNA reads TGTGCCACCAGCAAATCCCGACAGGGTGTGGATCAGCCCCAGCATTTT. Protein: CATSKSRQGVDQPQHF.

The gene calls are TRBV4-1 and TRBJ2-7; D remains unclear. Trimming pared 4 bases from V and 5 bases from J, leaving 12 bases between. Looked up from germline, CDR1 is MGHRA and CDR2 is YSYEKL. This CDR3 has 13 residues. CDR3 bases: TGCGCCAGCAGCCCCACAGCCCACGACGAGCAGTACTTC. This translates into CASSPTAHDEQYF.